A selection of T cell receptor beta chains follows, all from one sample in a study of blood T cells in healthy people across ages. TCRdb redid the calling of the 5' RACE reads with MiXCR, one entry per CDR3 protein. The sample shows hundreds of thousands of distinct CDR3 sequences, under 30% of them seen only once. Material for sequencing was blood. The receptor set was obtained from a woman older than 75 in good health. CDR3s include the opening cysteine and the closing phenylalanine or tryptophan. Fields, in order: D gene, clone size, V gene, J gene, CDR3 DNA, CDR3 protein. A D gene is named only where the DNA matches it firmly. Expanded clones are given a class, and other clones once, few, many or no size at all.

.,.,TRBV7-9,TRBJ2-5,TGTGCCAGCAGTTCGATATTCGGACTTGCGGAGGAGACCCAGTACTTC,CASSSIFGLAEETQYF
.,few,TRBV18,TRBJ1-5,TGTGCCAGCTCACCTGCGGGGTTTGATCAGCCCCAGCATTTT,CASSPAGFDQPQHF
.,.,TRBV4-3,TRBJ1-5,TGCGCCAGCAGCCCGACTTATTTGGGCAATCAGCCCCAGCATTTT,CASSPTYLGNQPQHF
.,once,TRBV27,TRBJ1-5,TGTGCCAGCAGTTTAACACATGGGGTCGGTCAGCCCCAGCATTTT,CASSLTHGVGQPQHF
.,many,TRBV7-2,TRBJ1-2,TGTGCCAGCAGCTTAGTAGGGAGAGGGCAAGGCGGCTACACCTTC,CASSLVGRGQGGYTF
TRBD1,few,TRBV9,TRBJ1-4,TGTGCCAGCAGCCCCGGGGGACAGCTGTTAAATGAAAAACTGTTTTTT,CASSPGGQLLNEKLFF
TRBD2,many,TRBV20-1,TRBJ2-1,TGCAGTGCCAAGGGACTAGCGGGGAGCCTAACAGTCTATGAGCAGTTCTTC,CSAKGLAGSLTVYEQFF
TRBD2,many,TRBV4-3,TRBJ2-5,TGCGCCAGCAGCCAAGATAAGGTCCTAGCGGGATCAGAGACCCAGTACTTC,CASSQDKVLAGSETQYF
TRBD2,.,TRBV12-3/TRBV12-4,TRBJ2-3,TGTGCCAGCAGGGGGACTAGCGGGGGGGTTAGCACAGATACGCAGTATTTT,CASRGTSGGVSTDTQYF
.,many,TRBV20-1,TRBJ2-3,TGCAGTGCCAACAGGGTATCGACAGATACGCAGTATTTT,CSANRVSTDTQYF
.,many,TRBV2,TRBJ1-2,TGTGCCAGCTCCCGACAGGTTCCTAACTATGGCTACACCTTC,CASSRQVPNYGYTF
TRBD1,many,TRBV12-3/TRBV12-4,TRBJ1-5,TGTGCCAGCAGTTCCGGGACAGCAGGAAGTCAGCCCCAGCATTTT,CASSSGTAGSQPQHF
TRBD2,.,TRBV4-3,TRBJ2-7,TGCGCCAGCAGCCAAACTAGCGGGGGGAGTTTCAACAATGAGCAGTACTTC,CASSQTSGGSFNNEQYF
.,many,TRBV20-1,TRBJ1-1,TGCAGTGCCAGAGCGGCAGTCGTCTCTGAAGCTTTCTTT,CSARAAVVSEAFF
.,.,TRBV4-1,TRBJ2-6,TGCGCCAGCAGCCAAGAGCCCTCCATCTCCGAGTCTGGGGCCAACGTCCTGACTTTC,CASSQEPSISESGANVLTF
.,many,TRBV20-1,TRBJ1-2,TGCAGTGCCCCTCAGCGGGTCCGGATGAGCGGCTACACCTTC,CSAPQRVRMSGYTF
TRBD1,many,TRBV11-2,TRBJ2-3,TGTGCCAGCAGCACAGGGGCAGATACGCAGTATTTT,CASSTGADTQYF
.,.,TRBV5-1,TRBJ2-5,TGCGCCAGCAGCTTGGCCCTCGAGACTACGGAGACCCAGTACTTC,CASSLALETTETQYF
TRBD1,.,TRBV19,TRBJ2-7,TGTGCCAGTAGTGAAGGGACAGGGCTATACGAGCAGTACTTC,CASSEGTGLYEQYF
TRBD1,once,TRBV7-9,TRBJ2-1,TGTGCCAGCAGCCCCAAGGGGGCTAGCTCCTACAATGAGCAGTTCTTC,CASSPKGASSYNEQFF
TRBD1,few,TRBV20-1,TRBJ1-6,TGCAGTGCTAGTAGAAGACAGGGGAACTCACCCCTCCACTTT,CSASRRQGNSPLHF
.,.,TRBV7-8,TRBJ1-2,TGTGCCAGCAGCCCTCGGGGAGACACCCCTAACTATGGCTACACCTTC,CASSPRGDTPNYGYTF
.,many,TRBV20-1,TRBJ2-3,TGCAGTGCTCTAGGGGGGGTCGGGATAACAGATACGCAGTATTTT,CSALGGVGITDTQYF
.,many,TRBV28,TRBJ1-2,TGTGCCAGCAGTTTAAGCGGGCAGGGCGTGCTGAGCTACACCTTC,CASSLSGQGVLSYTF
TRBD2,many,TRBV5-1,TRBJ2-3,TGCGCCAGCAGCTTGGGCGGACTAGCGGGTGGATCTAGCACAGATACGCAGTATTTT,CASSLGGLAGGSSTDTQYF
TRBD1,few,TRBV5-1,TRBJ1-2,TGCGCCAGCAGCTTGGTGGACAGGGACTCCTATGGCTACACCTTC,CASSLVDRDSYGYTF
.,.,TRBV12-3/TRBV12-4,TRBJ2-1,TGTGCCAGCAGTCCCGTTCACAGGGACCTTTACAATGAGCAGTTCTTC,CASSPVHRDLYNEQFF
TRBD2,few,TRBV20-1,TRBJ2-1,TGCAGTGCTTATAGCGGGGGGGCTCTTAATGAGCAGTTCTTC,CSAYSGGALNEQFF
.,many,TRBV20-1,TRBJ1-2,TGCAGTGCTAGAGCATTAAGGGCAGAAGGCTACACCTTC,CSARALRAEGYTF
.,few,TRBV6-6,TRBJ1-5,TGTGCCAGCAGTTACGATACTCCAGGGCGTCAGCCCCAGCATTTT,CASSYDTPGRQPQHF
.,.,TRBV7-3,TRBJ2-5,TGTGCCAGCAGCCAAAGTGGGTCAGTGGAGACCCAGTACTTC,CASSQSGSVETQYF
.,many,TRBV6-2/TRBV6-3,TRBJ1-1,TGTGCCAGCACTACTGTAGGGCGTCCCGAGGCTTTCTTT,CASTTVGRPEAFF
TRBD1,many,TRBV10-3,TRBJ1-2,TGTGCCATCAGACCGGGACAGAGTTATGGCTACACCTTC,CAIRPGQSYGYTF
.,few,TRBV9,TRBJ1-1,TGTGCCAGCACGGATGATAGTCACACTGAAGCTTTCTTT,CASTDDSHTEAFF
.,.,TRBV7-9,TRBJ2-7,TGTGCCAGCAGCTATAGCATGGCCGAGCAGTACTTC,CASSYSMAEQYF
TRBD1,.,TRBV2,TRBJ1-2,TGTGCCAGCAGCGAACAGGGGGACTATGGCTACACCTTC,CASSEQGDYGYTF
TRBD1,few,TRBV7-8,TRBJ2-7,TGTGCCAGCAGCTTCACGTCGACAGGGGCCTCCTCCTACGAGCAGTACTTC,CASSFTSTGASSYEQYF
.,many,TRBV12-3/TRBV12-4,TRBJ1-2,TGTGCCAGCAGTTTAGAGGGGGGTGGCTACACCTTC,CASSLEGGGYTF
.,few,TRBV4-2,TRBJ2-2,TGTGCCAGCAGCCAAGAGGAACGGGGAGGAACCGGGGAGCTGTTTTTT,CASSQEERGGTGELFF
.,many,TRBV7-2,TRBJ1-4,TGTGCCAGCAGCTTAGTCGGCCAGGGGCGTATTAATGAAAAACTGTTTTTT,CASSLVGQGRINEKLFF
.,many,TRBV20-1,TRBJ2-1,TGCAGTGCTAGAAGCCAGTACGGCAATGAGCAGTTCTTC,CSARSQYGNEQFF
.,many,TRBV4-3,TRBJ1-2,TGCGCCAGCAGCCAAGAGGAACAGTTTGGGTATGGCTACACCTTC,CASSQEEQFGYGYTF
.,many,TRBV7-2,TRBJ2-1,TGTGCCAGCAGGGACTGGCTGGCCTCCAATGAGCAGTTCTTC,CASRDWLASNEQFF
.,many,TRBV12-3/TRBV12-4,TRBJ2-7,TGTGCCAGCAGTTTTGAAGCTGTAGACTGTCCCTACGAGCAGTACTTC,CASSFEAVDCPYEQYF
TRBD1,many,TRBV15,TRBJ2-1,TGTGCCACCAGCAGAGGACAGGGGGCCTACAATGAGCAGTTCTTC,CATSRGQGAYNEQFF
TRBD2,few,TRBV10-1,TRBJ2-1,TGCGCCAGCAGTGAGTCGAATCGGGGAAAGCGGGGGTCCTCCTACAATGAGCAGTTCTTC,CASSESNRGKRGSSYNEQFF
.,many,TRBV3-1,TRBJ2-1,TGTGCCAGCAGCCAAGATTACCAGAGGGGCAATGAGCAGTTCTTC,CASSQDYQRGNEQFF
TRBD1,.,TRBV2,TRBJ2-5,TGTGCCAGCAATGGGGAAGGGACAGAGACCCAGTGCTTC,CASNGEGTETQCF
TRBD1,few,TRBV7-8,TRBJ1-2,TGTGCCAGCAGCTTAGCGGGGGCAGGGGGTCAAGACTATGGCTACACCTTC,CASSLAGAGGQDYGYTF
TRBD1,few,TRBV7-2,TRBJ1-2,TGTGCCAGCAGCGGAGGGACAGCCCATAGGTATGGCTACACCTTC,CASSGGTAHRYGYTF
TRBD1,many,TRBV5-1,TRBJ1-4,TGCGCCAGCAGCAAGACAGGGGATGACAATGAAAAACTGTTTTTT,CASSKTGDDNEKLFF
.,few,TRBV19,TRBJ1-5,TGTGCCAGTAGTGGTTGGGGTTCGTATAGCAATCAGCCCCAGCATTTT,CASSGWGSYSNQPQHF
.,few,TRBV28,TRBJ2-7,TGTGCCAGCAGTTCCTACAGAGAGCGGTACTTC,CASSSYRERYF